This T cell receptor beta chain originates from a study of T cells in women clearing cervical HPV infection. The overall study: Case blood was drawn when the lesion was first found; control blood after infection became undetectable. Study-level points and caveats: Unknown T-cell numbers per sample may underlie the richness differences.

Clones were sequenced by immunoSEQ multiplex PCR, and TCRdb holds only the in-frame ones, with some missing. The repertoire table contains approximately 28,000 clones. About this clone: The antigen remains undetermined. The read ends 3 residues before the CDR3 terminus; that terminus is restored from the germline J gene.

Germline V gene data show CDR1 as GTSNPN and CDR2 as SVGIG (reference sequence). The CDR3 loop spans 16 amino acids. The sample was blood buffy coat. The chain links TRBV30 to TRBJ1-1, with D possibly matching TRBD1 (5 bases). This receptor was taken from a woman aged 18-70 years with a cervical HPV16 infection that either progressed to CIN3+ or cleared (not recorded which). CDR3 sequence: CAWSRTWRDYTDTAFF. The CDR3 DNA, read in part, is TGTGCCTGGAGCCGAACCTGGCGGGACTACACAGATACG.